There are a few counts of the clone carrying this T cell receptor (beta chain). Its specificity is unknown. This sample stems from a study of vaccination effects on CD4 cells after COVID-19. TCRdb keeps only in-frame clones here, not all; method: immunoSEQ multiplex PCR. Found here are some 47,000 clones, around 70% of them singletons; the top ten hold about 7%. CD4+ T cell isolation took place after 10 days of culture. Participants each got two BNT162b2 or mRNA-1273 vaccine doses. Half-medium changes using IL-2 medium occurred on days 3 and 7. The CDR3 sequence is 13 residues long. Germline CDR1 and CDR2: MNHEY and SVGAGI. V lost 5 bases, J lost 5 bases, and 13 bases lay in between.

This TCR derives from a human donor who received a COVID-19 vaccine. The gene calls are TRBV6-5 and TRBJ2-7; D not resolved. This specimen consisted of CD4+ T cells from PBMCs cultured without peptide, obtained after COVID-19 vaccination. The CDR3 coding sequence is TGTGCCAGCAGTCCATATCTTTTCGACGAGCAGTACTTC. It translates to CASSPYLFDEQYF.